This T cell receptor (beta chain) emerged from a study of blood T cell repertoires in COVID-19. CDR1 and CDR2 from the germline V gene are MNHEY and SMNVEV (reference sequence). Between the trimmed V and J ends, which lost 6 bases and 7 bases, there was a span of 19 bases. The CDR3 totals 15 residues. As processed by the authors: Estimation of nucleated cell counts was performed using reference gene primer amplification. Profiled with immunoSEQ multiplex PCR; TCRdb holds only in-frame clones, not every one. That table is the source of V, J and clone size, and D and trimming were worked out from the DNA. Of some 90,000 clones in the sample, 82% were seen once.

The material sequenced was peripheral blood. The rearrangement links TRBV27 to TRBJ2-1; tentative D call: TRBD2 (5 bases). This clonotype originated in a man aged 70-80 years with active or convalescent COVID-19. The CDR3: CASRPIISGKNEQFF. CDR3 nucleotides: TGTGCCAGCAGGCCGATCATCTCCGGGAAAAATGAGCAGTTCTTC.